The 19 T cell receptor beta chains reported below all come from one sample, sequenced in a study of blood T cell repertoires in COVID-19. Sequencing used immunoSEQ multiplex PCR; TCRdb keeps in-frame clones, though not all of them. The data show 46,000 or so clones, about 92% seen once. What was sequenced was peripheral blood. The receptor source for this set is an older man with active COVID-19.

This sequence joins TRBV11-2 and TRBJ1-4, with D perhaps matching TRBD1 (5 bases). The CDR3 consists of 15 residues. Germline V lookup: CDR1 SGHAT, CDR2 FQNNGV. V shed 8 bases and J shed 9 bases, with 22 bases lying between them. CDR3 DNA sequence: TGTGCCAGCGGTTATCAGGGCTCTTATATGAAAAAACTGTTTTTT. This sequence encodes CASGYQGSYMKKLFF.

The CDR3 region is CASSIYQGANRNEKLFF. CDR3 DNA: TGTGCCAGTAGTATATATCAGGGGGCGAATAGAAATGAAAAACTGTTTTTT. The genes are TRBV19 and TRBJ1-4; TRBD1 matches at 8 bases. The CDR3 is 17 amino acids. CDR1 is LNHDA, CDR2 SQIVND, per germline (reference sequence). Trimming took 2 bases from V and 5 from J; bases not matched to a gene: 10.

V is TRBV24-1 and J is TRBJ1-2; TRBD1 might be the D (5 bases). The CDR3 consists of 15 residues. Trimming cost V 3 bases and J 0 bases, with 10 bases left between them. CDR1 is KGHDR, CDR2 SFDVKD, per germline. DNA for the CDR3: TGTGCCACCAGTGATCCTAGGGGCCCTAACTATGGCTACACCTTC. Its translation is CATSDPRGPNYGYTF.

The rearrangement joins TRBV6-6 to TRBJ2-5; 7 nucleotides match TRBD1. Germline values: CDR1 MNHNY, CDR2 SVGAGI (reference sequence). V lost 5 bases, J lost 0 bases, and 6 bases stayed unmatched. The CDR3 contains 15 residues. CDR3 in DNA: TGTGCCAGCAGTAGGGACAGAGTAAACCAAGAGACCCAGTACTTC. It yields the protein CASSRDRVNQETQYF.

V and J are TRBV15 and TRBJ1-1; no firm D call. Between the trimmed V and J ends, which lost 5 bases and 1 base, there was a span of 11 bases. The CDR3 spans 14 residues. Germline V CDR1 and CDR2: LNHNV, YYDKDF (reference sequence). The CDR3 region is CATSPRGGNTEAFF. CDR3 sequence (DNA): TGTGCCACCAGCCCCCGGGGAGGGAACACTGAAGCTTTCTTT.

V and J are TRBV5-8 and TRBJ2-5; TRBD1 is a possible D gene (6 bases). The CDR3 loop spans 16 amino acids. The germline CDR1 and CDR2 sequences are SGHTS and YDEGEE. V lost 4 bases, J lost 2 bases, and 18 bases lay in between. The CDR3 protein is CASSQGHLGPQETQYF. The CDR3 coding sequence is TGTGCCAGCAGCCAGGGACACCTCGGACCTCAAGAGACCCAGTACTTC.

The CDR3 DNA sequence: TGTGCCAGCTCATACAGCGGGGGGCCCTACAATGAGCAGTTCTTC. This encodes CASSYSGGPYNEQFF. The V call is TRBV18, the J call TRBJ2-1, with 9 bases identical to TRBD2. The CDR3 runs to 15 residues. V lost 5 bases and J lost 2; bases outside the gene matches: 4. The germline V gene has CDR1 KGHSH and CDR2 LQKENI.

This rearrangement joins TRBV6-1 to TRBJ2-1; no definite D call. The germline V gene encodes CDR1 MNHNS and CDR2 SASEGT. Trimming removed 1 base at V and 8 bases at J, with 9 bases between. The CDR3 sequence is 13 residues long. Written as DNA, the CDR3 is TGTGCCAGCAGTGAAGGGGTAGCCCATGAGCAGTTCTTC. Translating it yields CASSEGVAHEQFF.

A single count supports this clone. The chain links TRBV2 to TRBJ1-6; 7 nucleotides match TRBD1. J lost 7 bases, V lost 8 bases, and 5 bases had no gene match. The germline CDR1 and CDR2 sequences are SNHLY and FYNNEI. This CDR3 has 13 residues. The CDR3 nucleotides are TGTGCCAGCCGTGGACAGGAAAATTCACCCCTCCACTTT. It translates to CASRGQENSPLHF. Full variable domain (missing parts from reference TRBV2 and TRBJ1-6): EPEVTQTPSHQVTQMGQEVILRCVPISNHLYFYWYRQILGQKVEFLVSFYNNEISEKSEIFDDQFSVERPDGSNFTLKIRSTKLEDSAMYFCASRGQENSPLHFGNGTRLTVT.

This rearrangement joins TRBV6-6 to TRBJ2-7; 11 bases agree with TRBD2. V lost 6 bases and J lost 6; bases outside the gene matches: 7. CDR3 size: 14 residues. Germline CDR1 and CDR2: MNHNY and SVGAGI (reference sequence). The CDR3 region is CASSTSGGGFEQYF. The CDR3 DNA follows: TGTGCCAGCAGCACTAGCGGGGGTGGGTTCGAGCAGTACTTC.

This chain connects TRBV6-5 to TRBJ2-7; D perhaps matches TRBD2 (6 bases). Germline loops: CDR1 MNHEY, CDR2 SVGAGI. The CDR3 spans 15 residues. V was trimmed by 5 bases and J by 4 bases, leaving 18 bases between them. CDR3 nucleotides: TGTGCCAGCAGTCCAACCGGGACTCATCGTTACGAGCAGTACTTC. Amino acid sequence: CASSPTGTHRYEQYF.

CDR3 sequence reads: CASSLDSQGSTDTQYF. In DNA form, the CDR3 reads TGTGCCAGCAGCTTAGATTCCCAGGGGAGCACAGATACGCAGTATTTT. The rearrangement joins TRBV7-6 to TRBJ2-3, with D possibly matching TRBD1 (6 bases). Trimming took 1 base from V and 0 from J, leaving 11 bases between them. Germline V gene data show CDR1 as SGHVS and CDR2 as FNYEAQ. The CDR3 covers 16 residues.

The gene calls are TRBV27 and TRBJ2-3, with D unresolved. V gave up 3 bases and J gave up 5 bases, with 6 bases separating them. Looked up from germline, CDR1 is MNHEY and CDR2 is SMNVEV (reference sequence). The CDR3 consists of 12 residues. The CDR3 DNA is TGTGCCAGCAGTTTCAGGCGAGATACGCAGTATTTT. Its translation is CASSFRRDTQYF.

V gene TRBV7-2 combines with J gene TRBJ2-6; D gene ambiguous. CDR3 size: 14 residues. CDR1 and CDR2 (germline): SGHTA, FQGNSA. The V end lost 4 bases, the J end lost 3 bases, and 7 bases lay between the germline ends. CDR3 sequence reads: CASSSRYGANVLTF. The CDR3, as DNA: TGTGCCAGCAGCTCCCGCTATGGGGCCAACGTCCTGACTTTC. Combining the CDR3 with reference TRBV7-2 and TRBJ2-6 gives the whole variable domain GAGVSQSPSNKVTEKGKDVELRCDPISGHTALYWYRQSLGQGLEFLIYFQGNSAPDKSGLPSDRFSAERTGGSVSTLTIQRTQQEDSAVYLCASSSRYGANVLTFGAGSRLTVL.

The chain combines TRBV28 with TRBJ1-5; D might be TRBD1 (5 bases). The CDR3 extends over 16 amino acids. Looked up from germline, CDR1 is MDHEN and CDR2 is SYDVKM. V gave up 3 bases and J gave up 1 base, with 13 bases separating them. DNA for the CDR3: TGTGCCAGCAGTTTCTTCCGGGAGGGGAGCAATCAGCCCCAGCATTTT. It codes for CASSFFREGSNQPQHF. The full variable domain, rest sourced from reference TRBV28 and TRBJ1-5, is DVKVTQSSRYLVKRTGEKVFLECVQDMDHENMFWYRQDPGLGLRLIYFSYDVKMKEKGDIPEGYSVSREKKERFSLILESASTNQTSMYLCASSFFREGSNQPQHFGDGTRLSIL.

The V and J genes are TRBV3-1 (or the pseudogene TRBV3-2) and TRBJ2-5; D perhaps matches TRBD2 (7 bases). V lost 0 bases, J lost 5 bases, and 16 bases lay in between. The CDR3 consists of 16 residues. Germline values: CDR1 LGHDT, CDR2 YNNKEL (reference sequence). CDR3 nucleotides: TGTGCCAGCAGCCAAGATCGAGGGGGGGCGGGTGAGACCCAGTACTTC. Protein: CASSQDRGGAGETQYF.

This chain joins TRBV6-5 and TRBJ1-1, with D unresolved. CDR1 and CDR2 from the germline V gene are MNHEY and SVGAGI. V was clipped by 6 bases and J by 4 bases, with 15 bases between them. The CDR3 sequence is 14 residues long. The CDR3 is CASRVGSTRTEAFF. Written as DNA, the CDR3 is TGTGCCAGCAGGGTCGGGAGTACACGCACTGAAGCTTTCTTT.

The chain employs TRBV5-1 and TRBJ2-3, with TRBD2 matching 9 bases. There are 20 residues in the CDR3. V lost 0 bases and J lost 2; bases outside the gene matches: 16. Per germline, CDR1 SGHRS and CDR2 YFSETQ. CDR3 amino acids: CASSLAGRGGRAGVTDTQYF. The CDR3 coding sequence is TGCGCCAGCAGCTTGGCCGGTAGGGGCGGGAGGGCCGGAGTCACAGATACGCAGTATTTT.

The V and J genes are TRBV4-3 and TRBJ1-2; the D is unclear. Germline loops: CDR1 LGHNA, CDR2 YSLEER. The V end was cut by 0 bases, the J end by 5 bases, with 7 bases between. The length of the CDR3 is 13 residues. The CDR3 DNA follows: TGCGCCAGCAGCCAAGATACGGGGTATGGCTACACCTTC. Protein product: CASSQDTGYGYTF.